The T cell receptor (beta chain) described here comes from a study of blood T cell repertoires in COVID-19. Whole-study context: Both acute and convalescent COVID-19 samples were obtained from the United States, Italy and Spain. The cDNA or gDNA used as material had been derived from T cells, B-cell-depleted T cells, or PBMCs.

V was clipped by 4 bases and J by 5 bases, with 14 bases between them. The CDR3 runs to 15 residues. CDR1 and CDR2 (germline): ENHRY, SYGVKD. As handled by the study authors: It was from reference gene primer amplification that nucleated cell counts were estimated. Here immunoSEQ multiplex PCR was the method, and the copy in TCRdb shows in-frame clones only, minus some. The DNA gave D and trimming, while V, J and clone size come from that table. The sample comprises about 240,000 clones, about 82% of which are singletons, and about 12% rests with the top ten. This clone appeared a few times. The chain joins TRBV10-3 to TRBJ1-4; D perhaps matches TRBD1 (6 bases). Sequenced: peripheral blood. This sequence originates from an elderly man with acute or convalescent COVID-19. CDR3 amino acids: CAISGGQTLNEKLFF. The CDR3 DNA reads as TGTGCCATCAGTGGTGGACAGACTTTAAATGAAAAACTGTTTTTT.